This TCR delta chain emerged from a study of delta chains in infants with herpesvirus infections. TCR cDNA was made from PBMC RNA with gamma- and delta-chain-specific primers. TCRdb reanalysed the RT-PCR reads with CATT. The top ten clones hold roughly 13% of a sample with more than 700 delta-chain clones, approximately 40% of them seen once. This clone was counted a few times. With V trimmed by 1 base and J by 4 bases, 8 bases remained unmatched. Germline lookup yields CDR1 GEAIGNYY and CDR2 EKD. The CDR3 runs 18 residues. This clonotype was obtained from a human donor who was a Ugandan infant, either HIV-exposed or HIV-unexposed (not recorded which). This chain connects TRDV2 to TRDJ2, with 13 bases lining up with TRDD3. Sequencing was performed on peripheral blood, taken at time point 1 of longitudinal follow-up. For the CDR3, the DNA is TGTGCCTGTGACACAGTACTGGGGGATACGCGCGCGACAGCACAACTCTTCTTT. Encoded protein: CACDTVLGDTRATAQLFF.